The T cell receptor (beta chain) under discussion was sequenced for a study of cytomegalovirus exposure and HLA in healthy donors. General observations from the study: From TCR beta sequences, most subjects' HLA-A and HLA-B alleles were reportedly predicted accurately. According to a later analysis, most TCR beta chains associated with CMV appeared HLA-restricted.

A multiplex PCR was run with 60 Vbeta primers and 13 Jbeta primers. Repertoires were generated with immunoSEQ multiplex PCR, while TCRdb's copy carries only in-frame clones and drops some. The data contain fewer than 200,000 clones, 80% of them seen just once; the ten biggest clones take up under 1.5%. A note on this clone: Its antigen is undetermined.

This CDR3 has 13 residues. CDR1 WNHNN and CDR2 SYGVQD come from the germline V gene (reference sequence). V shed 9 bases and J 7 bases; nucleotides not matched to a gene: 7. Sequenced: PBMCs. This TCR came from a man aged 30 to 39 in good health and CMV-seronegative. The chain couples TRBV10-1 to TRBJ2-2; 8 nucleotides match TRBD1. This chain's CDR3 is CASPGGWGGELFF. The CDR3 DNA reads TGCGCCAGTCCAGGGGGCTGGGGCGGGGAGCTGTTTTTT.